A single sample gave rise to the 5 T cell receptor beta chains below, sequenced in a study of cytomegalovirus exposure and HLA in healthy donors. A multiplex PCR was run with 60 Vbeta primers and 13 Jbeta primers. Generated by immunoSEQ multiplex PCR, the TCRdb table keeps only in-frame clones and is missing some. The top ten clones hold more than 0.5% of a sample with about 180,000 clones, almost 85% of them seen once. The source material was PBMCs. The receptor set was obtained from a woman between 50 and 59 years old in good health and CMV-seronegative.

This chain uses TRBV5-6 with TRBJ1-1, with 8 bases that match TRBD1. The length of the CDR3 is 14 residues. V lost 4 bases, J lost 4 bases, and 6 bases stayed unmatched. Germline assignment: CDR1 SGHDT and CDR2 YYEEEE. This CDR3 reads CASSRPTGGTEAFF. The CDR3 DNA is TGTGCCAGCAGCCGGCCAACAGGGGGCACTGAAGCTTTCTTT.

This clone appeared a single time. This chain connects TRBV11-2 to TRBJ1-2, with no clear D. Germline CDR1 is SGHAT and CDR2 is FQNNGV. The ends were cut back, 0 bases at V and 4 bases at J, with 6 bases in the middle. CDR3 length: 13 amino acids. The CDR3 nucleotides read TGTGCCAGCAGCTTAGATCTCGGCTATGGCTACACCTTC. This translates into CASSLDLGYGYTF. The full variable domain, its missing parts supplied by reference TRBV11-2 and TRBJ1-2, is EAGVAQSPRYKIIEKRQSVAFWCNPISGHATLYWYQQILGQGPKLLIQFQNNGVVDDSQLPKDRFSAERLKGVDSTLKIQPAKLEDSAVYLCASSLDLGYGYTFGSGTRLTVV.

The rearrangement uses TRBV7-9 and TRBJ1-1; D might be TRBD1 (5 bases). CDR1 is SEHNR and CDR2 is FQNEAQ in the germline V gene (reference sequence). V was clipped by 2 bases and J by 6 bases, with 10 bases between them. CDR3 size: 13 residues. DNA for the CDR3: TGTGCCAGCAGCTTAACAGGCAGGGCTGAAGCTTTCTTT. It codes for CASSLTGRAEAFF.

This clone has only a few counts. For the CDR3, the DNA is TGTGCCAGCAGTGAAGAACTAGCGGGAGGAGCAGATACGCAGTATTTT. Amino acid sequence: CASSEELAGGADTQYF. The J gene is TRBJ2-3, the V gene TRBV6-1; TRBD2 aligns across 12 bases. Trimming at V came to 1 base and at J to 4 bases, leaving 3 bases not matched to a gene. The germline gives CDR1 MNHNS, CDR2 SASEGT. The CDR3 spans 16 residues.

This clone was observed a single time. CDR3 protein: CAISDSYSPEAFF. In DNA, the CDR3 is TGTGCCATCAGTGATAGCTATTCCCCTGAAGCTTTCTTT. The rearrangement uses TRBV10-3 and TRBJ1-1; D uncertain. CDR3 length: 13 residues. Germline CDR1 and CDR2: ENHRY and SYGVKD. V lost 3 bases, J lost 6 bases, and 11 bases lay in between.